The entry that follows covers one TCR beta chain sequence. The entry originates in a study of T-cell memory formation after mild COVID-19. Germline V lookup: CDR1 SGHVS, CDR2 FQNEAQ. This CDR3 is built from 14 residues. V was clipped by 0 bases and J by 7 bases, with 10 bases between them. TCRdb processed the 5' RACE reads anew with MiXCR; each CDR3 protein has one entry. This sample has approximately 560,000 distinct CDR3 sequences, with approximately 15% found just once. The sequencing input was PBMCs or a T cell subset sorted from them (not recorded which). V usage is TRBV7-8 and J usage is TRBJ2-1; D might be TRBD1 (6 bases). The TCR comes from an adult woman who had mild COVID-19 (a few samples of this study predate the infection). Cell type and time point are not known. Here the CDR3 reads CASSLARTANEQFF. CDR3 coding DNA: TGTGCCAGCAGCTTAGCTCGGACAGCAAATGAGCAGTTCTTC.